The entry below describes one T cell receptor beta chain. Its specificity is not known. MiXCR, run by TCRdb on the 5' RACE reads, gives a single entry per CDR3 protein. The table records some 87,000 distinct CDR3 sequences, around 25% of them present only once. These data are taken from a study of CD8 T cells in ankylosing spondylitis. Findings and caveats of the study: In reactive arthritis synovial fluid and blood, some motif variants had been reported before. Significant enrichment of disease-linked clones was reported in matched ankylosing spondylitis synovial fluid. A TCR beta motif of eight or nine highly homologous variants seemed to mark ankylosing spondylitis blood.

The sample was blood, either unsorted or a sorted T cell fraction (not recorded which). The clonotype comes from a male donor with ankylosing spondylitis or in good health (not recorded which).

CDR3: CASSLGQGRGYTF. The CDR3 DNA reads as TGTGCCAGCAGCCTCGGACAGGGGCGAGGCTACACCTTC. This chain links TRBV13 with TRBJ1-2, with TRBD1 identical over 9 bases. Germline values: CDR1 PRHDT, CDR2 FYEKMQ (reference sequence). J lost 8 bases, V lost 5 bases, and 6 bases had no gene match. The CDR3 extends over 13 amino acids.